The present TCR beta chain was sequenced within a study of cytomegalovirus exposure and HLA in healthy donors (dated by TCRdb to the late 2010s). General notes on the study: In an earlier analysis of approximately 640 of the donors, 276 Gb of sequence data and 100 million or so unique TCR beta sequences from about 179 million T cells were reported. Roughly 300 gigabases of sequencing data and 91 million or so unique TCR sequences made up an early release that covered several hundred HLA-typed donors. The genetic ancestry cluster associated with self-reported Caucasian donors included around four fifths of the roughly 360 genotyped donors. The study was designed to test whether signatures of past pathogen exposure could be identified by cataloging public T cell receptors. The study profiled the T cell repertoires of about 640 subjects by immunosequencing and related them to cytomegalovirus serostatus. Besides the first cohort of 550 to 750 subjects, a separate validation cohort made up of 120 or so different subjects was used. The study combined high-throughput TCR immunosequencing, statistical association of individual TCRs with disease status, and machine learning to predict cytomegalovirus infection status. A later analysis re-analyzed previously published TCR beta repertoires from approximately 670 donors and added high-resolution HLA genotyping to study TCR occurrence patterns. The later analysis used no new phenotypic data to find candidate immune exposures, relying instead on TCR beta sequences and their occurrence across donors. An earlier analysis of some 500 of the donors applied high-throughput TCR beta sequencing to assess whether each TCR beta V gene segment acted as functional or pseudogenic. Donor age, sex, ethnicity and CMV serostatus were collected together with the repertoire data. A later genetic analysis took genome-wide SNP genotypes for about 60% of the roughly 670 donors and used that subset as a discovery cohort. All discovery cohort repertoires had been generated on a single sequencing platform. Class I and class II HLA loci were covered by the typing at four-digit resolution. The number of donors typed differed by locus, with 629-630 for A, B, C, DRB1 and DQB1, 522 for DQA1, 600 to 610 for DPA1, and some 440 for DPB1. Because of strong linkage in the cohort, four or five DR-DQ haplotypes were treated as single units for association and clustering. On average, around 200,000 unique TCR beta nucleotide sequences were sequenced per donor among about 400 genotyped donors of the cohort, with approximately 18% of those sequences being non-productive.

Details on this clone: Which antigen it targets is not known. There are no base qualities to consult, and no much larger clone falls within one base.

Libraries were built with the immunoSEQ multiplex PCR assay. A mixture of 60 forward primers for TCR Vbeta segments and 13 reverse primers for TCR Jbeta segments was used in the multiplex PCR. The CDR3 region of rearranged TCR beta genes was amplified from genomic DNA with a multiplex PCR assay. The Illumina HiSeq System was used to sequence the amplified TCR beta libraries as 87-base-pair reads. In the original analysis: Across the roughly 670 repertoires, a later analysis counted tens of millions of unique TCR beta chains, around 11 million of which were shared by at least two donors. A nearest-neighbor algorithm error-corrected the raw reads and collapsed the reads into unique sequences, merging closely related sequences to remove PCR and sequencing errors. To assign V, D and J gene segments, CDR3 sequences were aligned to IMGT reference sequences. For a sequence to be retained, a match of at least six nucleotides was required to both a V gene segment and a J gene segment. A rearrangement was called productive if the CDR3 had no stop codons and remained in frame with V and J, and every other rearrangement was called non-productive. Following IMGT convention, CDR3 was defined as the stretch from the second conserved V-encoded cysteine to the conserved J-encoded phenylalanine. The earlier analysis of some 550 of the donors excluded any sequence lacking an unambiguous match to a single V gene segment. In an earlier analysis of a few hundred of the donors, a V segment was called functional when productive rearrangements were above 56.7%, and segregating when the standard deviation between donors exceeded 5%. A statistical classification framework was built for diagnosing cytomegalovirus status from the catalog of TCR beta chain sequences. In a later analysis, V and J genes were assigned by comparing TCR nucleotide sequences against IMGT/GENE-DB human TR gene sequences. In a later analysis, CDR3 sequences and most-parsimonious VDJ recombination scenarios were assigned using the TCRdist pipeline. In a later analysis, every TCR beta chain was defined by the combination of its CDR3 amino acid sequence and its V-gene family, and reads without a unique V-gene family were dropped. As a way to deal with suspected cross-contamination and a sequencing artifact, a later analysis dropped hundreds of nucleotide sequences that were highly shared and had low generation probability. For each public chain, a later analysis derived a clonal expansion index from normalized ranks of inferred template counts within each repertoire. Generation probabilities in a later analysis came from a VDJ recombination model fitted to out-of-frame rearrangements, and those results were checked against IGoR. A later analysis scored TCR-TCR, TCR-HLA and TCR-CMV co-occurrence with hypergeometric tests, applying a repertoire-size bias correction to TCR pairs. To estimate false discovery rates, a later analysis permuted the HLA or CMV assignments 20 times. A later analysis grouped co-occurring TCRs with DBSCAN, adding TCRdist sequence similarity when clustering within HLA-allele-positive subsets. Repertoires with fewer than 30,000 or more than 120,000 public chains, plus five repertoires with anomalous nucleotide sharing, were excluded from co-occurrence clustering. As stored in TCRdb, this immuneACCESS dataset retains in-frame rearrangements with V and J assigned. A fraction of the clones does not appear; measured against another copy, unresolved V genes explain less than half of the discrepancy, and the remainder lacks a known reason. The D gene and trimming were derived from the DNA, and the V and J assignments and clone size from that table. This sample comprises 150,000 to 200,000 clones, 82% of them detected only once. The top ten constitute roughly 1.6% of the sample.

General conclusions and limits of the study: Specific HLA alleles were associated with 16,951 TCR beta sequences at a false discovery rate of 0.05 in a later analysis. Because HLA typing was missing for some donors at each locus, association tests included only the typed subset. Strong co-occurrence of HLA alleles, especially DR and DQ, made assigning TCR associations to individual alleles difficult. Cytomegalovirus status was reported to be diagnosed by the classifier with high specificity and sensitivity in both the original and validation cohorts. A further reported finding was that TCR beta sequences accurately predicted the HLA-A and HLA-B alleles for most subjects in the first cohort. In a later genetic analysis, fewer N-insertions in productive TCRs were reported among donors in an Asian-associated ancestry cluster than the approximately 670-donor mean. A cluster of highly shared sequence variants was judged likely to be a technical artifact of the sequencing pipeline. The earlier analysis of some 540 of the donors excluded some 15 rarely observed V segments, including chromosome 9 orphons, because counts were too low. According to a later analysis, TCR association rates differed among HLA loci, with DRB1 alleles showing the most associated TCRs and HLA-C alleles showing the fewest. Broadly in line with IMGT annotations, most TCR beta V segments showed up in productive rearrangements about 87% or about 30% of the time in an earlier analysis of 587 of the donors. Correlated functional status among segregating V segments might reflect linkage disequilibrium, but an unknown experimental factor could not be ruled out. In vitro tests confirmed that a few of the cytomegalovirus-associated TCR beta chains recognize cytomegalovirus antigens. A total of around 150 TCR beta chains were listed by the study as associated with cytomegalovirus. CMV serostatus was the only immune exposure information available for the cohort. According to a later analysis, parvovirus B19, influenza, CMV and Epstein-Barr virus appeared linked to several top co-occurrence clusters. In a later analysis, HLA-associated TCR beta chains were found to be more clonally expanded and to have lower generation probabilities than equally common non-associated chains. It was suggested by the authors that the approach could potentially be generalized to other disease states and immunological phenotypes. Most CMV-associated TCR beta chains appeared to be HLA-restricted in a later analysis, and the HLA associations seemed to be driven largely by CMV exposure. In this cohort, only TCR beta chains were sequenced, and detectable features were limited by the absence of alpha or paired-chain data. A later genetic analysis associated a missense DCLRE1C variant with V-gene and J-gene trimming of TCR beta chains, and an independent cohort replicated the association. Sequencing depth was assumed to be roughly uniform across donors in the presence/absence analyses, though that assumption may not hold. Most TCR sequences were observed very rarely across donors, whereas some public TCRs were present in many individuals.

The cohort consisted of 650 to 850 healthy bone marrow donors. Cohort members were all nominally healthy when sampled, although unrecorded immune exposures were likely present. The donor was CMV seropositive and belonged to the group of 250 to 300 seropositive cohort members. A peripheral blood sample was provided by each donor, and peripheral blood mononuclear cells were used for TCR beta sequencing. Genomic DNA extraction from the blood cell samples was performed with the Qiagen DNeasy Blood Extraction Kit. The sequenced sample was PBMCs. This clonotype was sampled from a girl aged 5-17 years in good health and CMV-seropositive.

CDR3 loop: CSVLRGGYTDTQYF. The nucleotides are TGCAGCGTGCTCCGGGGGGGGTACACAGATACGCAGTATTTT. The chain employs TRBV29-1 and TRBJ2-3, with 8 central nucleotides matching TRBD2. CDR1 and CDR2 were assigned from the germline V gene as SQVTM and ANQGSEA. The CDR3 sequence holds 14 residues, the cysteine and phenylalanine included. The CDR3 DNA has 42 bases and is translated from base 1. Relative to germline, V is missing 6 bases and J is missing 2 bases, with 7 bases of the junction outside any gene match.